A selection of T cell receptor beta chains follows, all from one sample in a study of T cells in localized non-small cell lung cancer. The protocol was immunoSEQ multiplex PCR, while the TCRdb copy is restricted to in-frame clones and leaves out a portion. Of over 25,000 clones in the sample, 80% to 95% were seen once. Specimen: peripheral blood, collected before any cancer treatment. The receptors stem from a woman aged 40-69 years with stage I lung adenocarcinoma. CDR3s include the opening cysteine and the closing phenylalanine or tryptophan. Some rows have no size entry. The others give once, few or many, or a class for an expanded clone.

CASSGGHRETQYF,TRBJ2-5,TRBV19,-
CASSRTTSGGADTQYF,TRBJ2-3,TRBV4-3,-
CASSLGGRRQETQYF,TRBJ2-5,TRBV5-1,-
CASSQFTGGNNEQYF,TRBJ2-7,TRBV4-3,-
CASSEWRTDNEQFF,TRBJ2-1,TRBV10-1,-
CASSPVAFRSYEQYF,TRBJ2-7,TRBV27,once
CASSLAGPGTEAFF,TRBJ1-1,TRBV7-9,-
CSVKTGARNTIYF,TRBJ1-3,TRBV29-1,-
CASGRGGTDTQYF,TRBJ2-3,TRBV5-1,-
CASSFVAGGRLGGELFF,TRBJ2-2,TRBV28,-
CASSLVGQGMTNEKLFF,TRBJ1-4,TRBV7-6,-
CAWTGRPTDTQYF,TRBJ2-3,TRBV30,-
CASSSGTAAYEQYF,TRBJ2-7,TRBV7-9,-
CASQLAGGYIQYF,TRBJ2-4,TRBV7-2,-
CASSPWGGERLSGNTIYF,TRBJ1-3,TRBV27,-
CASSYSGRRGYGYTF,TRBJ1-2,TRBV6-5,-
CASSLGGAGFNEQFF,TRBJ2-1,TRBV7-2,-
CASSVAGGAEAFF,TRBJ1-1,TRBV9,few
CASSLNAGGLTRSPLHF,TRBJ1-6,TRBV7-2,-
CASSYSGVSGDTQYF,TRBJ2-3,TRBV6-5,-
CAWSRDRGGYGYTF,TRBJ1-2,TRBV30,-
CASSLMGADNQPQHF,TRBJ1-5,TRBV6-6,few
CASSPTGSQETQYF,TRBJ2-5,TRBV18,-
CSVDRGDTQYF,TRBJ2-3,TRBV29-1,-
CASSQESRGQYGYTF,TRBJ1-2,TRBV4-3,once
CASSWRDRAQETQYF,TRBJ2-5,TRBV7-9,-
CATSPRTGGYNEQFF,TRBJ2-1,TRBV15,-
CASSGGTHNEQFF,TRBJ2-1,TRBV6-5,-
CASSPTGGNTEAFF,TRBJ1-1,TRBV7-9,-
CASSLGQVGSPLHF,TRBJ1-6,TRBV28,few
CAWSVRGTEAFF,TRBJ1-1,TRBV30,-
CASSRHREQLFF,TRBJ1-4,TRBV7-2,few
CASSLNFNEQYF,TRBJ2-7,TRBV28,-
CASSQDGTGAETQYF,TRBJ2-5,TRBV4-1,-
CASSQFGTGRETQYF,TRBJ2-5,TRBV4-3,-